One sample yielded the 27 T cell receptor beta chains listed below, sequenced in a study of vaccination and CD4 T cells after COVID-19. Described treatment: approximately 10-day PBMC culture with coronavirus spike peptide pools or control peptides (ViraFEST assay). These receptors' targets are unknown. An Oncomine TCR Beta short-read assay was used to sequence the DNA from cultured CD4+ T cells. TCRdb passed the PCR reads through MiXCR, listing each CDR3 protein once. Here the sample spans 7,000 to 9,000 distinct CDR3 sequences, about 59% being singletons. Sequencing was performed on CD4+ T cells from blood, cultured in vitro. The receptors were gathered from a human donor who had recovered from COVID-19.

The rearrangement uses TRBV2 and TRBJ1-1, with D possibly matching TRBD1 (5 bases). This CDR3 is 15 amino acids long. V lost 0 bases to trimming and J lost 4 bases, with 12 bases between them. Germline V gene sequence: CDR1 SNHLY, CDR2 FYNNEI. CDR3 loop: CASSEASTGGTEAFF. The CDR3 DNA reads TGTGCCAGCAGTGAAGCATCGACGGGGGGCACTGAAGCTTTCTTT.

The chain combines TRBV20-1 with TRBJ2-2, with D perhaps TRBD2 (5 bases). The germline gives CDR1 DFQATT, CDR2 SNEGSKA (reference sequence). V was shortened by 0 bases and J by 4 bases, with 9 bases between the two germline ends. The CDR3 consists of 14 residues. In DNA, the CDR3 is TGCAGTGCTAGAGATAATCTAGCCACCGGGGAGCTGTTTTTT. Translation gives CSARDNLATGELFF.

This clonotype was detected only a few times. This sequence joins TRBV20-1 and TRBJ2-3; D is unresolved. Germline CDR1 is DFQATT and CDR2 is SNEGSKA (reference sequence). This CDR3 comprises 14 residues. The V end lost 0 bases, the J end lost 4 bases, and 11 bases lay between the germline ends. CDR3 DNA: TGCAGTGCTAGAGAATTACGGGCCTCAGATACGCAGTATTTT. This gives the protein CSARELRASDTQYF.

The chain combines TRBV7-3 with TRBJ2-3, with 8 bases identical to TRBD2. The germline gives CDR1 SGHTA, CDR2 FQGTGA. V trimming: 4 bases; J trimming: 3 bases; junction bases outside the gene matches: 6. This CDR3 spans 15 amino acids. The CDR3 region is CASSSSGTRTDTQYF. As DNA, the CDR3 is TGTGCCAGCAGCTCGTCCGGGACTAGGACAGATACGCAGTATTTT.

This sequence joins TRBV5-4 and TRBJ2-3; D gene ambiguous. The length of the CDR3 is 13 residues. Trimming shortened V by 0 bases and J by 3 bases, and 5 bases separated the two germline ends. Germline CDR1 reads SGHNT; CDR2 reads YYREEE (reference sequence). As DNA, the CDR3 is TGTGCCAGCAGCTTGGTCCCGACAGATACGCAGTATTTT. This sequence encodes CASSLVPTDTQYF.

This clonotype was found once. V gene TRBV7-2 combines with J gene TRBJ1-1; unclear D gene. This CDR3 has 13 amino acids. In germline, CDR1 is SGHTA, CDR2 FQGNSA. Trimming removed 4 bases at V and 1 base at J, with 7 bases between. The CDR3 region has the DNA TGTGCCAGCAGCTCGAGCCCGAACACTGAAGCTTTCTTT. Its translation: CASSSSPNTEAFF.

The chain uses TRBV12-3 or TRBV12-4 and TRBJ1-5; D possibly corresponds to TRBD1 (5 bases). The CDR3 has 14 residues. V was pared by 3 bases and J by 3 bases, with 9 bases between. The CDR3 region is CASSLGGFNQPQHF. In DNA form, the CDR3 reads TGTGCCAGCAGTTTGGGGGGATTCAATCAGCCCCAGCATTTT.

The chain carries TRBV19 and TRBJ1-6; D remains unclear. Germline CDR1 reads LNHDA; CDR2 reads SQIVND (reference sequence). V was cut by 7 bases and J by 9 bases, with 16 bases left in between. CDR3 length equals 14 residues. CDR3 DNA sequence: TGTGCCAGTACCACGACTGGGATGGGTTCACCCCTCCACTTT. This sequence encodes CASTTTGMGSPLHF. The entire variable domain, with the rest obtained from reference TRBV19 and TRBJ1-6, is as follows: DGGITQSPKYLFRKEGQNVTLSCEQNLNHDAMYWYRQDPGQGLRLIYYSQIVNDFQKGDIAEGYSVSREKKESFPLTVTSAQKNPTAFYLCASTTTGMGSPLHFGNGTRLTVT.

The chain carries TRBV7-2 and TRBJ2-7; D is unclear. The V end lost 1 base, the J end lost 5 bases, and 12 bases lay between the germline ends. This CDR3 has 14 residues. Germline V gene lookup returns CDR1 SGHTA and CDR2 FQGNSA. CDR3 protein: CASSLGTGAHEQYF. The CDR3 nucleotides are TGTGCCAGCAGCTTAGGGACCGGAGCCCACGAGCAGTACTTC.

The gene calls are TRBV4-1 and TRBJ1-2; 11 positions agree with TRBD1. Germline V CDR1 and CDR2: MGHRA, YSYEKL. J was trimmed by 6 bases and V by 4 bases; bases with no gene match: 7. The CDR3 runs 15 residues. CDR3 sequence reads: CASSLPGTGGNGYTF. In nucleotides, the CDR3 is TGCGCCAGCAGCCTTCCCGGGACAGGGGGAAATGGCTACACCTTC.

This clonotype is a singleton in its sample. The chain couples TRBV20-1 to TRBJ2-7; perhaps TRBD1 as D (5 bases). Trimming left V 0 bases short and J 3 bases short, with 15 bases between. From germline, CDR1 is DFQATT and CDR2 SNEGSKA (reference sequence). The CDR3 contains 15 residues. CDR3 loop: CSARDLGQGYYEQYF. Written as DNA, the CDR3 is TGCAGTGCTAGAGATCTCGGGCAGGGCTACTACGAGCAGTACTTC.

The CDR3 bases are TGTGCCAGCAGCCAAGTGTTCTCTGGAAACACCATATATTTT. Translation: CASSQVFSGNTIYF. The genes are TRBV14 and TRBJ1-3; D not certain. This CDR3 has 14 residues. Germline V lookup: CDR1 SGHDN, CDR2 FVKESK. V gave up 1 base and J gave up 0 bases, with 4 bases separating them.

The CDR3, as DNA: TGCAGTGCTCCAGCCGGGGGGGCAGAGACCCAGTACTTC. This sequence encodes CSAPAGGAETQYF. The rearrangement joins TRBV20-1 to TRBJ2-5, with 8 bases lining up with TRBD2. The germline V gene encodes CDR1 DFQATT and CDR2 SNEGSKA (reference sequence). There are 13 residues in the CDR3. J lost 4 bases, V lost 5 bases, and 6 bases had no gene match.

V gene TRBV12-3 or TRBV12-4 combines with J gene TRBJ2-7; D remains unclear. V was trimmed by 1 base and J by 3 bases, leaving 4 bases between them. CDR3 size: 12 residues. DNA for the CDR3: TGTGCCAGCAGTTTAGAGGGCTACGAGCAGTACTTC. It is translated as CASSLEGYEQYF.

Only a few counts were recorded for this clonotype. The chain employs TRBV7-9 and TRBJ1-1, with a possible D match to TRBD1 (5 bases). This CDR3 spans 13 amino acids. The germline V gene encodes CDR1 SEHNR and CDR2 FQNEAQ (reference sequence). Trimming pared 5 bases from V and 7 bases from J, leaving 14 bases between. CDR3 residues: CASSLRGDGEAFF. DNA of the CDR3: TGTGCCAGCAGCCTCAGAGGGGATGGTGAAGCTTTCTTT.

This chain connects TRBV5-4 to TRBJ2-2; the D gene is possibly TRBD2 (7 bases). Per germline, CDR1 SGHNT and CDR2 YYREEE (reference sequence). CDR3 length: 16 residues. V dropped 4 bases and J dropped 3 bases, with 16 bases sitting between them. The CDR3 nucleotides read TGTGCCAGCAGCATTAACGGGGGGCGCCACACCGGGGAGCTGTTTTTT. Translating it yields CASSINGGRHTGELFF.

The chain carries TRBV24-1 and TRBJ1-2; 10 bases match TRBD1. The CDR3 runs to 15 residues. Losses at the gene ends were 3 bases for V and 7 bases for J; bases not matched to a gene: 7. Germline loops: CDR1 KGHDR, CDR2 SFDVKD. CDR3 sequence reads: CATSDPGQGRGGYTF. The CDR3 coding sequence is TGTGCCACCAGTGATCCGGGACAGGGGCGTGGTGGCTACACCTTC.

A few counts support this clonotype. This chain uses TRBV20-1 with TRBJ1-1, with a tentative D call TRBD1 (5 bases). The germline V gene has CDR1 DFQATT and CDR2 SNEGSKA (reference sequence). The CDR3 has 13 residues. Trimming cost V 3 bases and J 5 bases, with 13 bases left between them. CDR3 protein: CSASGMGGTEAFF. As DNA, the CDR3 is TGCAGTGCTAGTGGTATGGGGGGGACTGAAGCTTTCTTT.

Notes on this clonotype: One end of the junction is discordant with germline, which a read error may explain. The J gene is TRBJ1-5, the V gene TRBV30, with a weak D call TRBD1 (5 bases). The CDR3 extends over 15 amino acids. Per the germline V gene, CDR1 is GTSNPN and CDR2 is SVGIG (reference sequence). In DNA form, the CDR3 reads TGTGTCTGGAGTGCCCAGGGAAATCCCAATCAGCCCCAGCATTTT. This encodes CVWSAQGNPNQPQHF.

CDR3 DNA: TGTGCCAGCAGCTTAGCGGCCGGGAGGCCTGAAGCTTTCTTT. Its protein is CASSLAAGRPEAFF. V and J are TRBV7-9 and TRBJ1-1; no reliable D call. Trimming left V 0 bases short and J 6 bases short, with 11 bases between. Germline CDR1 and CDR2: SEHNR and FQNEAQ (reference sequence). The CDR3 extends over 14 amino acids.

The chain links TRBV20-1 to TRBJ2-1; 7 bases agree with TRBD1. The length of the CDR3 is 14 residues. Germline CDR1 and CDR2: DFQATT and SNEGSKA (reference sequence). With 1 base clipped from V and 9 bases from J, the junction kept 9 bases outside the gene matches. This CDR3 reads CSARAISDRAEQFF. The DNA of the CDR3 is TGCAGTGCTAGAGCGATTTCTGACAGGGCTGAGCAGTTCTTC.

This sequence joins TRBV11-3 and TRBJ2-1; 7 positions match TRBD1. The germline V gene encodes CDR1 SGHNT and CDR2 YENEEA. J was trimmed by 8 bases and V by 3 bases; bases with no gene match: 13. The CDR3 totals 16 residues. The CDR3 DNA reads as TGTGCCAGCAGCTTTGGCGACAGGGTGAGTGTGGATGAGCAGTTCTTC. Its protein is CASSFGDRVSVDEQFF.

This clonotype was seen a few times. The chain is built from TRBV7-9 and TRBJ2-3; the match to TRBD2 covers 12 bases. The CDR3 runs to 16 residues. Germline V lookup: CDR1 SEHNR, CDR2 FQNEAQ (reference sequence). The V segment lost 5 bases and the J segment 3 bases; nucleotides outside the gene matches: 6. This CDR3 is CASSRAGTSGTDTQYF. In DNA form, the CDR3 reads TGTGCCAGCAGCCGAGCCGGGACTAGCGGGACAGATACGCAGTATTTT.

The J gene is TRBJ1-2, the V gene TRBV20-1; 7 bases are a match to TRBD1. J gave up 7 bases and V 5 bases, and 13 bases lay outside the gene matches. The germline gives CDR1 DFQATT, CDR2 SNEGSKA (reference sequence). The CDR3 spans 14 residues. The CDR3 DNA sequence: TGCAGTGCTCCCCCGGACAGGTATTTGGGTGGCTACACCTTC. Residues: CSAPPDRYLGGYTF.

The chain has TRBV6-2 or TRBV6-3 and TRBJ2-5; D possibly uses TRBD1 or TRBD2 (6 bases each). The CDR3 extends over 14 amino acids. V was clipped by 4 bases and J by 4 bases, with 13 bases between them. Per the germline V gene, CDR1 is MNHEY and CDR2 is SVGEGT. The CDR3: CASSLGRGGETQYF. CDR3 nucleotides: TGTGCCAGCAGTTTGGGCAGGGGAGGAGAGACCCAGTACTTC.

The chain carries TRBV10-3 and TRBJ2-6, with 12 bases identical to TRBD1. After removal of 2 bases from V and 4 bases from J, the junction contained 6 bases not matched to a gene. CDR1 and CDR2 (germline): ENHRY, SYGVKD. This CDR3 is built from 18 residues. The CDR3 loop is CAISEPRDRGLGANVLTF. CDR3 coding DNA: TGTGCCATCAGTGAGCCCCGGGACAGGGGGCTGGGGGCCAACGTCCTGACTTTC.

A single count supports this clonotype. The chain has TRBV20-1 and TRBJ2-3; 11 bases line up with TRBD2. The germline gives CDR1 DFQATT, CDR2 SNEGSKA (reference sequence). The CDR3 sequence is 14 residues long. Trimming removed 6 bases from V and 4 bases from J; junction bases left unmatched: 6. The CDR3 spells CSARLAGKADTQYF. The CDR3 DNA is TGCAGTGCCCGACTAGCGGGAAAGGCAGATACGCAGTATTTT.